This TCR beta chain was recorded in a study of CXCR3-negative and CXCR3-positive naive CD8 T cells. Preparation of TRB cDNA libraries relied on 5' RACE carrying UMI labels. Reanalyzing the 5' RACE reads, TCRdb keeps one entry per CDR3 protein, without DNA. Its table records 45,000 to 70,000 distinct CDR3 sequences. CDR1 SNHLY and CDR2 FYNNEI come from the germline V gene. The CDR3 is 11 residues long. Sequencing was done on a sample of memory CD8+ T cells from blood. This clonotype was obtained from a human donor in good health. Some clones in this sample may be carry-over from other donors' samples. The genes are TRBV2 and TRBJ1-2. The CDR3 reads CASKRNYGYTF.